The entry below gives a single T cell receptor (beta chain) sequence along with its context. What it binds is not known. The genes are named according to mouse. The data originate from a study of tissue T cells after allogeneic stem cell transplantation. TCRbeta CDR3 was sequenced at survey depth with template counts. Only in-frame clones appear in the TCRdb table, and some are missing; sequencing was by immunoSEQ multiplex PCR. The sample has about 1,300 clones, just over 45% seen once; the top ten hold 25%. Study-level findings and limits: Motif-based clustering found tissue-specific repertoire signatures shared across patients, though few clones were shared. Blood and spleen captured only part of the tissue TCR repertoire.

Time point indicated: mouse harvest day 14 after allogeneic transplant. The graft held 10^6 splenic CD5+ T cells and 10^7 T-cell-depleted bone marrow cells. B6 (H2b) cells into BALB/c (H2d) mice; tissues taken at day 7 or 14. This TCR came from a female BALB/c mouse given C57BL/6 T cells with graft-versus-host disease after an allogeneic hematopoietic cell transplant. The sequenced material came from gut tissue.

The sequenced part of the CDR3 DNA is TGTGCCAGCAGCTTACGGACAACAAACACCGGGCAGCTCTAC. Amino acid sequence: CASSLRTTNTGQLY. The entire CDR3 sequence reads CASSLRTTNTGQLYF. The chain links TRBV3 to TRBJ2-2; tentative D call: TRBD1 (5 bases). The CDR3 extends 1 residue past the end of the read, so its final part is completed from the germline J gene. Germline CDR1 reads SNHLY; CDR2 reads FYNGKV (reference sequence). This CDR3 spans 15 amino acids. Trimming took off 2 bases at V and 0 bases at J, with 7 bases between the two ends.